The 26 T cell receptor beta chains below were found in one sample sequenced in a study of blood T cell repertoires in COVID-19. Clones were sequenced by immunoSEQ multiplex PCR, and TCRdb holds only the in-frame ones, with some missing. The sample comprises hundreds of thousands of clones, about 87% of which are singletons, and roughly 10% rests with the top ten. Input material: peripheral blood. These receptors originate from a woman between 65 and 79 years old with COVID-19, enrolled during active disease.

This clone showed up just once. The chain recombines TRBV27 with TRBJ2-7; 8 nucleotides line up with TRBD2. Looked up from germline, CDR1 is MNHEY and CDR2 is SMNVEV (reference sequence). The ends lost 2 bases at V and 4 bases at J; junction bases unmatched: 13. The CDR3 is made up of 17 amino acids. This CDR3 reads CASSLNSGAGGAYEQYF. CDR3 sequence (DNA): TGTGCCAGCAGTTTAAATTCGGGGGCGGGGGGCGCTTACGAGCAGTACTTC.

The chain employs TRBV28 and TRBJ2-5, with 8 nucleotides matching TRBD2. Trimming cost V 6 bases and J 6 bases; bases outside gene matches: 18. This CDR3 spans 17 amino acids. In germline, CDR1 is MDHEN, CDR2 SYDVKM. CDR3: CASRSTGPGGGGKTQYF. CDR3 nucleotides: TGTGCCAGCAGGTCGACAGGCCCCGGGGGGGGTGGAAAGACCCAGTACTTC.

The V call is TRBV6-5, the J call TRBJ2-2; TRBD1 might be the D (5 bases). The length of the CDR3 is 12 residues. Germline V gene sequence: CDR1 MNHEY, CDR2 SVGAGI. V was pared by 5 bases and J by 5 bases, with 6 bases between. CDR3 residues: CASSRQTGELFF. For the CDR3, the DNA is TGTGCCAGCAGTCGACAGACCGGGGAGCTGTTTTTT.

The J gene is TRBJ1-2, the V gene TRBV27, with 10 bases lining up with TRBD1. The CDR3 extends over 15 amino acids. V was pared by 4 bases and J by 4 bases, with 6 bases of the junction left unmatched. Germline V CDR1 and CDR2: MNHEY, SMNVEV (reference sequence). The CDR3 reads CASSSGTGAGYGYTF. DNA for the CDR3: TGTGCCAGCAGTTCCGGGACAGGGGCTGGCTATGGCTACACCTTC.

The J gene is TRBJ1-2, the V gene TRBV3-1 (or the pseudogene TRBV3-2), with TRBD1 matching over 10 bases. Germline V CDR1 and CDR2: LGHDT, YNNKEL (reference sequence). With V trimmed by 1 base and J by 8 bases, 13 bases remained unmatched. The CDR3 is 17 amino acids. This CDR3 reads CASSQVVTGGAGRGYTF. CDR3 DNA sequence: TGTGCCAGCAGCCAAGTTGTGACAGGGGGCGCGGGAAGGGGCTACACCTTC.

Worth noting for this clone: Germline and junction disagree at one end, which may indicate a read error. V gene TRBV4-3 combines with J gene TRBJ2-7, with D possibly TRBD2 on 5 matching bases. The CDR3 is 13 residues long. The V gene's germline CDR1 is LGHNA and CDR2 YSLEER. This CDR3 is CASSRETDYQQYF. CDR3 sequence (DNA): TGCGCCAGCAGCCGAGAAACAGACTACCAGCAGTACTTC.

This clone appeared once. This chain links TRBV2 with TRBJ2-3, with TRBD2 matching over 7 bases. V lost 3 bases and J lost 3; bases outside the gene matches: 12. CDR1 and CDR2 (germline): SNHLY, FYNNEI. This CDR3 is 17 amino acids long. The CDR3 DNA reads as TGTGCCAGCAGTGACCGCCCGGGGCGGGAGAAGACAGATACGCAGTATTTT. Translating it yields CASSDRPGREKTDTQYF.

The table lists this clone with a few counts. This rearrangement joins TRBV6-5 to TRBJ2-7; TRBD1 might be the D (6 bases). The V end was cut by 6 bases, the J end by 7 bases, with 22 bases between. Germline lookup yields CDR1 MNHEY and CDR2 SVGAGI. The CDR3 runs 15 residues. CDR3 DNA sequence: TGTGCCAGCAGCCCCGTCGGGCAGGGGATTATTGAGCAGTACTTC. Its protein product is CASSPVGQGIIEQYF.

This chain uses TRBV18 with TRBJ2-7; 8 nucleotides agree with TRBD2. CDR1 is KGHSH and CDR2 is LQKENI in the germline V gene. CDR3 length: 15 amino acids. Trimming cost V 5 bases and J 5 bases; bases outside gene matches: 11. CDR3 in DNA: TGTGCCAGCTCATCCACATCAGCGGGAGCCCACGAGCAGTACTTC. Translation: CASSSTSAGAHEQYF.

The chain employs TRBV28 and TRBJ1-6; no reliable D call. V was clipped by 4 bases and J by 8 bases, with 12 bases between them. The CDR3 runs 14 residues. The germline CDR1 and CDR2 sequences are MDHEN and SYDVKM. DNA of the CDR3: TGTGCCAGCAGTTGGTCGACGGGGTATTCACCCCTCCACTTT. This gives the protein CASSWSTGYSPLHF.

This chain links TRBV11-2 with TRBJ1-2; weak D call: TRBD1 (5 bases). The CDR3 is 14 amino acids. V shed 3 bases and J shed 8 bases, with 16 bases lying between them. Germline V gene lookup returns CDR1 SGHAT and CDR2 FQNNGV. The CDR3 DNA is TGTGCCAGCAGCTTGGCCGGGACTTCAGAAGGCTACACCTTC. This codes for CASSLAGTSEGYTF.

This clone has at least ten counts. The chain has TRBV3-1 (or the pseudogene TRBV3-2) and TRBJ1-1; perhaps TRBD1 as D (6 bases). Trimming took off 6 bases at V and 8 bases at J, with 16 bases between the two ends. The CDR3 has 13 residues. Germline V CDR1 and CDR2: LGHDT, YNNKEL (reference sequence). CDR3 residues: CASRPTGYGEAFF. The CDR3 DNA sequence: TGTGCCAGCAGACCTACAGGGTATGGAGAAGCTTTCTTT.

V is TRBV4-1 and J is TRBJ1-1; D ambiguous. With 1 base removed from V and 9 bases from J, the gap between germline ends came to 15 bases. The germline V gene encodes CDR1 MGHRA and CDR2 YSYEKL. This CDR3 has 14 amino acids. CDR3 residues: CASSQAGGQRQAFF. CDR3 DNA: TGCGCCAGCAGCCAAGCTGGAGGGCAACGACAAGCTTTCTTT.

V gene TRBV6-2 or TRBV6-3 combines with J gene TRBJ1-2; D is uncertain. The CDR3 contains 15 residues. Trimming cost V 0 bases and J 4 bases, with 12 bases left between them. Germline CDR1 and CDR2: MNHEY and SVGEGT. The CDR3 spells CASSYSSTPGYGYTF. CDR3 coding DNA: TGTGCCAGCAGTTACTCGTCCACCCCCGGCTATGGCTACACCTTC.

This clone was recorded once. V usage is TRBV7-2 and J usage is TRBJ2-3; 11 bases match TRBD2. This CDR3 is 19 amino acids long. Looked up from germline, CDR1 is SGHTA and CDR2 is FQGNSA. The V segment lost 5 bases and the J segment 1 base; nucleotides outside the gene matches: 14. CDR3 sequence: CASSQMLLAGVGGTDTQYF. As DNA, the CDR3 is TGTGCCAGCAGCCAAATGCTACTAGCGGGAGTCGGTGGCACAGATACGCAGTATTTT.

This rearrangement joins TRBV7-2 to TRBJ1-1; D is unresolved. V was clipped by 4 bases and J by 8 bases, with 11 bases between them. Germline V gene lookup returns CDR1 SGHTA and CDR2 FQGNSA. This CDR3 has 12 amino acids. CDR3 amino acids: CASSWSEREAFF. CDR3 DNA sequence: TGTGCCAGCAGCTGGAGCGAAAGAGAAGCTTTCTTT.

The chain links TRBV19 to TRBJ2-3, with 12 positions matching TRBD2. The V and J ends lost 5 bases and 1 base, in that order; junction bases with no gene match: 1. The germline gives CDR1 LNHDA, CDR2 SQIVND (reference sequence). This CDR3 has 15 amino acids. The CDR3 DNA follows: TGTGCCAGTAGTCCTAGCGGGAGGGGCACAGATACGCAGTATTTT. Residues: CASSPSGRGTDTQYF.

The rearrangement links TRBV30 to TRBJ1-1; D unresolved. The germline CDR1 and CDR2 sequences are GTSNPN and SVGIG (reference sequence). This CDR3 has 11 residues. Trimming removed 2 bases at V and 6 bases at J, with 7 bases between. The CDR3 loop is CAWSIYAEAFF. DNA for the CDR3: TGTGCCTGGAGTATCTACGCTGAAGCTTTCTTT.

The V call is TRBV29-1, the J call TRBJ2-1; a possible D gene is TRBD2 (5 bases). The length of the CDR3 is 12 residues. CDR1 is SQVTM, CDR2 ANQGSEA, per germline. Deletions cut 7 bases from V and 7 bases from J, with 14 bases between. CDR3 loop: CSAPGPGNEQFF. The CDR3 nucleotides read TGCAGCGCCCCCGGTCCGGGGAATGAGCAGTTCTTC.

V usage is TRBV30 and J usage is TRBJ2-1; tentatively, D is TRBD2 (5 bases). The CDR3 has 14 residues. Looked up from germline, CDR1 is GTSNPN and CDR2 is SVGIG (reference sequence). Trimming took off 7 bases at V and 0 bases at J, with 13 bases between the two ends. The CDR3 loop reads CASITSYSYNEQFF. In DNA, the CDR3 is TGTGCCTCCATAACTAGTTACTCCTACAATGAGCAGTTCTTC. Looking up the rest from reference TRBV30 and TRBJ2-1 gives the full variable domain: SQTIHQWPATLVQPVGSPLSLECTVEGTSNPNLYWYRQAAGRGLQLLFYSVGIGQISSEVPQNLSASRPQDRQFILSSKKLLLSDSGFYLCASITSYSYNEQFFGPGTRLTVL.

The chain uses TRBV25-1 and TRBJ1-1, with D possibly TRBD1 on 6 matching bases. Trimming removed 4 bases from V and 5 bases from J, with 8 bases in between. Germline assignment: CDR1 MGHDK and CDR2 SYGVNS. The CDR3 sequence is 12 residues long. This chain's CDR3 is CASSAGATEAFF. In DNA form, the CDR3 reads TGTGCCAGCAGTGCAGGGGCGACTGAAGCTTTCTTT.

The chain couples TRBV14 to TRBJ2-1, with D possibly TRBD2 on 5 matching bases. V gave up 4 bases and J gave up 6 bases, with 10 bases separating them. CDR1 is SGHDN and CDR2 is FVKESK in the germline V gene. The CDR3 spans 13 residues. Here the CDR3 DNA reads TGTGCCAGCAGCCTTGGACTCCTCAATGAGCAGTTCTTC. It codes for CASSLGLLNEQFF.

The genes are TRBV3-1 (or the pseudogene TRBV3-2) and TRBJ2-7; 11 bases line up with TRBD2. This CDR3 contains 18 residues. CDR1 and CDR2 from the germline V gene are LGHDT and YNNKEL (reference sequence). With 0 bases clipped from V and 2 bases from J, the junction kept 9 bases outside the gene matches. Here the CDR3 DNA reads TGTGCCAGCAGCCAAGAAGGGTTAGCGGGAGGGCCACCCTACGAGCAGTACTTC. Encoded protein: CASSQEGLAGGPPYEQYF.

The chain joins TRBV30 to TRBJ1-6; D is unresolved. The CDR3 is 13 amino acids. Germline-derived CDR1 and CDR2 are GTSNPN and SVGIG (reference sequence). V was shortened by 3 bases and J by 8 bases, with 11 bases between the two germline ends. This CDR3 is CAWSEVRYSPLHF. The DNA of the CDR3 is TGTGCCTGGAGCGAAGTGAGGTATTCACCCCTCCACTTT. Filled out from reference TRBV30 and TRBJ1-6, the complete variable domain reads SQTIHQWPATLVQPVGSPLSLECTVEGTSNPNLYWYRQAAGRGLQLLFYSVGIGQISSEVPQNLSASRPQDRQFILSSKKLLLSDSGFYLCAWSEVRYSPLHFGNGTRLTVT.

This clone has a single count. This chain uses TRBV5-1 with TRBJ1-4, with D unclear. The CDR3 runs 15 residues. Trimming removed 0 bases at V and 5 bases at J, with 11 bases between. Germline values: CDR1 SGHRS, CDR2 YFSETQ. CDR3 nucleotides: TGCGCCAGCAGCTTGGCCCCAGGCACAAATGAAAAACTGTTTTTT. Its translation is CASSLAPGTNEKLFF.

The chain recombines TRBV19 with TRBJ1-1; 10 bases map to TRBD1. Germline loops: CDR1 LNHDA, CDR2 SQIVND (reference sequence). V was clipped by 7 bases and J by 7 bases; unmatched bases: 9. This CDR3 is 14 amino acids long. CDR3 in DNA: TGTGCCAGTACCCCCGGACAGGGGGGATTTGAAGCTTTCTTT. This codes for CASTPGQGGFEAFF.